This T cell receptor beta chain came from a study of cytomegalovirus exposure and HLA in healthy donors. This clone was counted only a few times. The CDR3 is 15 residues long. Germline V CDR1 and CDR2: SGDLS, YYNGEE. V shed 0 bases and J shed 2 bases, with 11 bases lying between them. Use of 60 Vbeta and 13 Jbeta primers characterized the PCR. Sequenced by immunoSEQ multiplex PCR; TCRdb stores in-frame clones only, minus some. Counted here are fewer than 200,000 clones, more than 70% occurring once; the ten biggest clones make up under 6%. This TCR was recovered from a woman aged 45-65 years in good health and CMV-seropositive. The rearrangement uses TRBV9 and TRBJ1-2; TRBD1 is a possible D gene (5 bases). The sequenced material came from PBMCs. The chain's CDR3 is CASSVAQGWNYGYTF. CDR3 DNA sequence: TGTGCCAGCAGCGTAGCTCAGGGATGGAACTATGGCTACACCTTC.